This T cell receptor (beta chain) emerged from a study of blood T cells in healthy people across ages. Per-sample yields of isolated PBMCs were at least 7 million. With a J-beta primer mix and a sample-barcoded 5' primer, a second PCR ran about 7 to 12 cycles. TCRdb independently ran MiXCR on the 5' RACE reads; one entry per CDR3 protein. In the table there are roughly 1,800,000 distinct CDR3 sequences, around half of which are singletons. This CDR3 comprises 13 residues. With 6 bases clipped from V and 3 bases from J, the junction kept 3 bases outside the gene matches. Looked up from germline, CDR1 is MNHEY and CDR2 is SMNVEV (reference sequence). Regarding this clonotype: This clone may be a read error of a much larger clone one base away.

The receptor's source is a middle-aged woman in good health. The chain couples TRBV27 to TRBJ2-3, with 7 bases identical to TRBD1. The sequencing input was blood. The CDR3: CASRTGWTDTQYF. CDR3 nucleotides: TGTGCCAGCAGGACAGGGTGGACAGATACGCAGTATTTT.